The sequence of this TCR beta chain was determined in a study of blood T cells in healthy people across ages. Study-level points and caveats: A conclusive naive versus antigen-experienced comparison was prevented by the unsorted PBMCs.

The authors isolated at least 6 million PBMCs per sample. The CDR3 sequence is 17 residues long. V shed 2 bases, J shed 1 base, and the junction held 11 bases outside the gene matches. Germline-derived CDR1 and CDR2 are MNHEY and SVGAGI. Details on this clonotype: The antigen is not known.

Through a sample-barcoded 5' primer and a J-beta primer mix, a second PCR was run for about 6 to 11 cycles. TCRdb re-analysed the 5' RACE reads in MiXCR, keeping a single row per CDR3 protein. Of about 1,400,000 distinct CDR3 sequences listed, approximately 59% are singletons. The V gene is TRBV6-5, the J gene TRBJ2-7, with 7 bases matching TRBD1. The source is a man younger than 35 in good health. Sequenced: blood. The CDR3 protein is CASSYRQGVLTSYEQYF. The CDR3 DNA reads as TGTGCCAGCAGTTACCGACAGGGTGTTTTAACATCCTACGAGCAGTACTTC.